The rows below give T cell receptor beta chains drawn from one sample of a study of blood T cells in healthy people across ages. TCRdb re-called the 5' RACE reads through MiXCR, storing one row per CDR3 protein. The table shows some 1.5 million distinct CDR3 sequences, with around 40% occurring only once. The sample comprised blood. The source of these receptors is a woman aged 18-29 years in good health. CDR3s include the opening cysteine and the closing phenylalanine or tryptophan. The D gene is left open where the match is weak. The listing skips clone size in some rows; elsewhere it reads once, few, many or a size class.

D gene: NA
V gene: TRBV15
clone size: NA
J gene: TRBJ1-2
CDR3 DNA: TGTGCCACCAGCAGAGATGGGGCGGGTAACTATGGCTACACCTTC
CDR3 protein: CATSRDGAGNYGYTF

D gene: NA
V gene: TRBV6-1
clone size: NA
J gene: TRBJ1-6
CDR3 DNA: TGTGCCAGCAGTGAAGTCAGGCGACACTCACCCCTCCACTTT
CDR3 protein: CASSEVRRHSPLHF

D gene: NA
V gene: TRBV15
clone size: NA
J gene: TRBJ2-1
CDR3 DNA: TGTGCCACCAGCTCCCTAGGGGGAGGAACCTACAATGAGCAGTTCTTC
CDR3 protein: CATSSLGGGTYNEQFF

D gene: NA
V gene: TRBV20-1
clone size: NA
J gene: TRBJ1-2
CDR3 DNA: TGCAGTGCTAGAGATCCTCACGCCTATGGCTACACCTTC
CDR3 protein: CSARDPHAYGYTF

D gene: NA
V gene: TRBV4-3
clone size: many
J gene: TRBJ2-5
CDR3 DNA: TGCGCCAGCAGCCAAGGAGTCCAAGAGACCCAGTACTTC
CDR3 protein: CASSQGVQETQYF

D gene: NA
V gene: TRBV4-2
clone size: few
J gene: TRBJ1-2
CDR3 DNA: TGTGCCAGCAGCCCCTCACCGGGGGGTAACTATGGCTACACCTTC
CDR3 protein: CASSPSPGGNYGYTF

D gene: NA
V gene: TRBV4-1
clone size: many
J gene: TRBJ2-7
CDR3 DNA: TGCGCCAGCAGCCAAGATTATGTCCTTGGCGAGCAGTACTTC
CDR3 protein: CASSQDYVLGEQYF

D gene: TRBD2
V gene: TRBV6-1
clone size: few
J gene: TRBJ2-3
CDR3 DNA: TGTGCCAGCAGTCCGGGACTAGCGGGAGAGAGCACAGATACGCAGTATTTT
CDR3 protein: CASSPGLAGESTDTQYF

D gene: NA
V gene: TRBV28
clone size: NA
J gene: TRBJ1-5
CDR3 DNA: TGTGCCGGCGGGGGCAATCAGCCCCAGCATTTT
CDR3 protein: CAGGGNQPQHF

D gene: TRBD2
V gene: TRBV5-6
clone size: few
J gene: TRBJ2-3
CDR3 DNA: TGTGCCAGCAGACTTAGCGGGGGCCACACAGATACGCAGTATTTT
CDR3 protein: CASRLSGGHTDTQYF

D gene: NA
V gene: TRBV6-1
clone size: NA
J gene: TRBJ1-1
CDR3 DNA: TGTGCCAGCCCCTCGGCCGGGGAAGCGGCTGAAGCTTTCTTT
CDR3 protein: CASPSAGEAAEAFF

D gene: TRBD1
V gene: TRBV24-1
clone size: NA
J gene: TRBJ2-3
CDR3 DNA: TGTGCCACCAGAAAGGGACAGGGCGCAGATACGCAGTATTTT
CDR3 protein: CATRKGQGADTQYF

D gene: NA
V gene: TRBV20-1
clone size: NA
J gene: TRBJ2-7
CDR3 DNA: TGCAGTGCCAAGGCGAGAAGTAGAATGTACGAGCAGTACTTC
CDR3 protein: CSAKARSRMYEQYF

D gene: TRBD2
V gene: TRBV11-2
clone size: NA
J gene: TRBJ2-2
CDR3 DNA: TGTGCCAGCTTACTAGCGGGGAACACCGGGGAGCTGTTTTTT
CDR3 protein: CASLLAGNTGELFF

D gene: TRBD1
V gene: TRBV29-1
clone size: few
J gene: TRBJ1-1
CDR3 DNA: TGCAGCGTACTATCCCGGACAGGGGGCATCGCTGAAGCTTTCTTT
CDR3 protein: CSVLSRTGGIAEAFF

D gene: TRBD1
V gene: TRBV12-3/TRBV12-4
clone size: few
J gene: TRBJ2-7
CDR3 DNA: TGTGCCAGCAGCTTACAGGGGGCGGACGAGCAGTACTTC
CDR3 protein: CASSLQGADEQYF

D gene: NA
V gene: TRBV7-2
clone size: NA
J gene: TRBJ1-5
CDR3 DNA: TGTGCCAGCAGCCGCCGAGGTGGAGGGAATCAGCCCCAGCATTTT
CDR3 protein: CASSRRGGGNQPQHF

D gene: NA
V gene: TRBV20-1
clone size: NA
J gene: TRBJ2-3
CDR3 DNA: TGCAGTCCCAGGGGCACAGATACGCAGTATTTT
CDR3 protein: CSPRGTDTQYF

D gene: NA
V gene: TRBV6-6
clone size: NA
J gene: TRBJ2-1
CDR3 DNA: TGTGCCAGCACCGACAAACCCCTGACCTACAATGAGCAGTTCTTC
CDR3 protein: CASTDKPLTYNEQFF

D gene: NA
V gene: TRBV5-1
clone size: NA
J gene: TRBJ2-3
CDR3 DNA: TGCGCCAGCAGCTTATTCGGGACATACACAGATACGCAGTATTTT
CDR3 protein: CASSLFGTYTDTQYF

D gene: NA
V gene: TRBV20-1
clone size: many
J gene: TRBJ1-5
CDR3 DNA: TGCAGTGCTAGAGATCCGGGAGCTGGGCCCTTTAGCAATCAGCCCCAGCATTTT
CDR3 protein: CSARDPGAGPFSNQPQHF

D gene: TRBD2
V gene: TRBV7-9
clone size: few
J gene: TRBJ2-7
CDR3 DNA: TGTGCCAGCAGCTCCCCGGGACTAAACACCTACGAGCAGTACTTC
CDR3 protein: CASSSPGLNTYEQYF

D gene: NA
V gene: TRBV29-1
clone size: many
J gene: TRBJ2-1
CDR3 DNA: TGCAGCGTTGAGAAGGCTAACTACAATGAGCAGTTCTTC
CDR3 protein: CSVEKANYNEQFF

D gene: TRBD1
V gene: TRBV5-1
clone size: NA
J gene: TRBJ1-1
CDR3 DNA: TGCGCCAGCAGCTTGAGGCAGGGGGACATGAACACTGAAGCTTTCTTT
CDR3 protein: CASSLRQGDMNTEAFF

D gene: TRBD2
V gene: TRBV7-3
clone size: few
J gene: TRBJ2-1
CDR3 DNA: TGTGCCAGCAGCGAAACTAGCGGGAAATTGAATGAGCAGTTCTTC
CDR3 protein: CASSETSGKLNEQFF

D gene: NA
V gene: TRBV27
clone size: NA
J gene: TRBJ2-2
CDR3 DNA: TGTGCCAGCAGTCCGGGATTTGGGAACACCGGGGAGCTGTTTTTT
CDR3 protein: CASSPGFGNTGELFF

D gene: NA
V gene: TRBV29-1
clone size: NA
J gene: TRBJ2-3
CDR3 DNA: TGCAGCCTCCCCGCAGAAAGCACAGATACGCAGTATTTT
CDR3 protein: CSLPAESTDTQYF

D gene: NA
V gene: TRBV20-1
clone size: few
J gene: TRBJ2-1
CDR3 DNA: TGCAGTGCCATCCCCGGGGGACGAAACACCTACAATGAGCAGTTCTTC
CDR3 protein: CSAIPGGRNTYNEQFF

D gene: NA
V gene: TRBV20-1
clone size: NA
J gene: TRBJ2-5
CDR3 DNA: TGCAGTGCTACAGATCAAGAGACCCAGTACTTC
CDR3 protein: CSATDQETQYF

D gene: NA
V gene: TRBV6-1
clone size: few
J gene: TRBJ1-2
CDR3 DNA: TGTGCCAGCAGTGAAGACAGACACTATGGCTACACCTTC
CDR3 protein: CASSEDRHYGYTF

D gene: NA
V gene: TRBV28
clone size: few
J gene: TRBJ2-3
CDR3 DNA: TGTGCCAGCAGTTTATTTTCGGCTAGCACAGATACGCAGTATTTT
CDR3 protein: CASSLFSASTDTQYF

D gene: NA
V gene: TRBV12-5
clone size: NA
J gene: TRBJ2-7
CDR3 DNA: TGTGCTAGTGGTTTGACCCCTTACGAGCAGTACTTC
CDR3 protein: CASGLTPYEQYF

D gene: TRBD2
V gene: TRBV20-1
clone size: NA
J gene: TRBJ2-5
CDR3 DNA: TGCAGAGCTGAGGGACTAGCGGGGTGGTACCAAGAGACCCAGTACTTC
CDR3 protein: CRAEGLAGWYQETQYF

D gene: TRBD1
V gene: TRBV9
clone size: NA
J gene: TRBJ2-7
CDR3 DNA: TGTGCCAGCAGCGCTCGTAGACAGGGAATCGTCGACGAGCAGTACTTC
CDR3 protein: CASSARRQGIVDEQYF

D gene: TRBD1
V gene: TRBV9
clone size: few
J gene: TRBJ2-1
CDR3 DNA: TGTGCCAGCAGCGTAGACTCGACAGGGTCTAAGTTCTTC
CDR3 protein: CASSVDSTGSKFF

D gene: NA
V gene: TRBV6-1
clone size: NA
J gene: TRBJ1-4
CDR3 DNA: TGTGCCAGCGTAGGCCCCAAGGGTCCGAAACTGTTTTTT
CDR3 protein: CASVGPKGPKLFF

D gene: TRBD1
V gene: TRBV6-1
clone size: NA
J gene: TRBJ2-3
CDR3 DNA: TGTGCCAGCAGTCCACAGGGGGCCTTAGATACGCAGTATTTT
CDR3 protein: CASSPQGALDTQYF

D gene: NA
V gene: TRBV4-3
clone size: NA
J gene: TRBJ2-1
CDR3 DNA: TGCGCCAGCAGCCGCTCTCTAGCGTTGGATGAGCAGTTCTTC
CDR3 protein: CASSRSLALDEQFF

D gene: NA
V gene: TRBV12-3/TRBV12-4
clone size: NA
J gene: TRBJ1-1
CDR3 DNA: TGTGCCGGCAGGCTACAGCAGACTCGTGAAGCTTTCTTT
CDR3 protein: CAGRLQQTREAFF

D gene: NA
V gene: TRBV10-3
clone size: few
J gene: TRBJ1-2
CDR3 DNA: TGTGCCATCAGTCGGGATCTAGGGGCCCGCTATGGCTACACCTTC
CDR3 protein: CAISRDLGARYGYTF

D gene: NA
V gene: TRBV4-1
clone size: NA
J gene: TRBJ2-1
CDR3 DNA: TGCGCCAGCAGCCAAGGAGGGTTCAAGTCCATTATCAATGAGCAGTTCTTC
CDR3 protein: CASSQGGFKSIINEQFF

D gene: NA
V gene: TRBV20-1
clone size: few
J gene: TRBJ2-2
CDR3 DNA: TGCAGTGCGGGGCTGGAGACGAACACCGGGGAGCTGTTTTTT
CDR3 protein: CSAGLETNTGELFF